This T cell receptor (beta chain) was identified during a study of control samples from healthy donors and cancer patients. Libraries were prepared by immunoSEQ multiplex PCR; TCRdb keeps only in-frame clonotypes and omits some of them. This table holds 350,000 to 450,000 clones, approximately 92% found once. V lost 4 bases and J lost 0, with 10 bases in between. This CDR3 spans 15 amino acids. Germline V gives CDR1 ENHRY, CDR2 SYGVKD. The V gene is TRBV10-3, the J gene TRBJ1-5, with a weak D call TRBD1 (5 bases). Sequences were obtained from PBMCs. This TCR was recovered from a man aged 35 to 55 with head and neck cancer. CDR3 loop: CAISGPGDSNQPQHF. CDR3 sequence (DNA): TGTGCCATCAGTGGTCCGGGGGATAGCAATCAGCCCCAGCATTTT.